One sample yielded the 8 T cell receptor beta chains listed below, sequenced in a study of vaccination effects on CD4 cells after COVID-19. Expansion with viral peptide pools was applied to antigen-specific CD4+ T cells by the ViraFEST assay prior to sequencing. When around nine days of culture had elapsed, CD4+ T cells were isolated. Every participant took two doses of the BNT162b2 or mRNA-1273 vaccine. Their recognized antigens are unknown. The assay was immunoSEQ multiplex PCR, and TCRdb's table has in-frame clones only and misses some. The table has tens of thousands of clones, 80% to 85% seen once. The specimen was CD4+ T cells from PBMCs cultured with SARS-CoV-2 spike peptides, collected after COVID-19 vaccination. Receptor source: a human donor who received a COVID-19 vaccine. Some clones in this sample may be carry-over from other donors' samples.

This clone was counted only a few times. The gene calls are TRBV24-1 and TRBJ2-2, with 7 bases that match TRBD1. This CDR3 has 14 residues. From germline, CDR1 is KGHDR and CDR2 SFDVKD. Trimming cost V 3 bases and J 6 bases; bases outside gene matches: 3. The CDR3 DNA reads TGTGCCACCAGTGATCCAGGGGGAGCCGGGGAGCTGTTTTTT. Its protein product is CATSDPGGAGELFF.

This clone was counted between two and nine times. The rearrangement links TRBV5-1 to TRBJ1-2; D may be TRBD1 (6 bases). In germline, CDR1 is SGHRS, CDR2 YFSETQ. V was cut by 2 bases and J by 3 bases, with 11 bases left in between. The CDR3 loop spans 14 amino acids. The CDR3 loop is CASSLSRGDYGYTF. Written as DNA, the CDR3 is TGCGCCAGCAGCTTATCCAGGGGAGACTATGGCTACACCTTC.

This clone was picked up one time. The chain recombines TRBV5-5 with TRBJ2-2; maybe TRBD1 (5 bases). This CDR3 has 14 residues. Trimming removed 3 bases at V and 0 bases at J, with 6 bases between. CDR1 is SGHKS, CDR2 YYEKEE, per germline (reference sequence). CDR3 residues: CASSWTTNTGELFF. The CDR3 DNA sequence: TGTGCCAGCAGCTGGACAACGAACACCGGGGAGCTGTTTTTT.

This clone has a handful of counts. V gene TRBV2 combines with J gene TRBJ1-1, with D uncertain. This CDR3 contains 13 residues. CDR1 SNHLY and CDR2 FYNNEI come from the germline V gene. V gave up 9 bases and J gave up 4 bases, with 15 bases separating them. The CDR3 loop is CASGEAGFTEAFF. The DNA for the CDR3 is TGTGCCAGTGGGGAGGCGGGGTTCACTGAAGCTTTCTTT.

The gene calls are TRBV11-2 and TRBJ2-7; D is unresolved. V lost 4 bases and J 0 bases, leaving 10 bases between the germline ends. Germline CDR1 SGHAT, CDR2 FQNNGV. This CDR3 has 14 residues. The CDR3 DNA follows: TGTGCCAGCAGCTCCTCGACTGCCTCCTACGAGCAGTACGTC. Translating gives CASSSSTASYEQYV.

The chain combines TRBV19 with TRBJ2-3; 10 bases line up with TRBD2. The V segment lost 6 bases and the J segment 5 bases; nucleotides outside the gene matches: 8. The CDR3 covers 15 residues. Germline CDR1 is LNHDA and CDR2 is SQIVND (reference sequence). The CDR3 nucleotides read TGTGCCAGTAGCTTTACCGGGACTAGCGTAGATACGCAGTATTTT. This codes for CASSFTGTSVDTQYF. The full variable domain, in which reference TRBV19 and TRBJ2-3 provide the parts outside the CDR3, is DGGITQSPKYLFRKEGQNVTLSCEQNLNHDAMYWYRQDPGQGLRLIYYSQIVNDFQKGDIAEGYSVSREKKESFPLTVTSAQKNPTAFYLCASSFTGTSVDTQYFGPGTRLTVL.

This chain uses TRBV19 with TRBJ1-2; D may be TRBD1 (6 bases). In germline, CDR1 is LNHDA, CDR2 SQIVND (reference sequence). The V and J ends lost 7 bases and 1 base respectively, with 7 bases between them. The CDR3 is 12 residues long. The CDR3 DNA reads as TGTGCCAGTATACAGGGTAACTATGGCTACACCTTC. Translation: CASIQGNYGYTF.

The chain recombines TRBV27 with TRBJ2-3, with D perhaps assigned TRBD1 or TRBD2 (5 bases each). Trimming left V 4 bases short and J 2 bases short, with 10 bases between. The length of the CDR3 is 14 residues. CDR1 is MNHEY and CDR2 is SMNVEV in the germline V gene (reference sequence). The CDR3 here is CASSSGRNTDTQYF. The CDR3 DNA reads as TGTGCCAGCAGTTCGGGACGGAACACAGATACGCAGTATTTT.